What follows are 29 T cell receptor beta chains derived from one specimen sequenced in a study of breast tumors, draining lymph nodes, adjacent tissues. TCRdb reprocessed the multiplex PCR reads via MiXCR and lists one record per CDR3 protein. The sample contains about 200,000 distinct CDR3 sequences, approximately 33% of which appear only once. Breast cancer patients provided tissue from their axillary draining lymph nodes. The sequencing input was axillary lymph node tissue. The receptors were gathered from a female donor with breast cancer. Some clones in this sample may be carry-over from other donors' samples.

This clonotype showed up many times. The J gene is TRBJ2-5, the V gene TRBV18; 8 bases match TRBD1. Looked up from germline, CDR1 is KGHSH and CDR2 is LQKENI. The CDR3 extends over 15 amino acids. V shed 0 bases, J shed 5 bases, and the junction held 5 bases outside the gene matches. CDR3 nucleotides: TGTGCCAGCTCACCACCGAACAGGGGGTATGAGACCCAGTACTTC. Protein: CASSPPNRGYETQYF.

The rearrangement uses TRBV6-1 and TRBJ2-7; 8 bases map to TRBD2. Trimming took 6 bases from V and 2 from J; bases not matched to a gene: 12. Germline V gene lookup returns CDR1 MNHNS and CDR2 SASEGT. CDR3 size: 16 residues. In DNA form, the CDR3 reads TGTGCCAGCAGGCCGTTCCTCGGGACTAGTACCTACGAGCAGTACTTC. Its protein is CASRPFLGTSTYEQYF.

As regards this clonotype: Possible read error: a much larger clone is one base away. This is likely a read error, given that the CDR3 carries no conserved phenylalanine or tryptophan at its end. The chain is built from TRBV20-1 and TRBJ2-1; the match to TRBD2 covers 13 bases. Germline values: CDR1 DFQATT, CDR2 SNEGSKA (reference sequence). The V segment lost 3 bases and the J segment 0 bases; nucleotides outside the gene matches: 2. This CDR3 contains 16 residues. The CDR3 loop is CSARRLAGGSYNEQFY. The DNA for the CDR3 is TGCAGTGCTAGGAGACTAGCGGGGGGCTCCTACAATGAGCAGTTCTAC.

This clonotype appeared many times. The chain has TRBV11-3 and TRBJ2-1; the D is unclear. The CDR3 contains 14 residues. V was clipped by 8 bases and J by 4 bases, with 15 bases between them. Germline CDR1 SGHNT, CDR2 YENEEA. The CDR3, as DNA: TGTGCCAGCCCTTCCAGGAAGGATTACAATGAGCAGTTCTTC. Protein sequence: CASPSRKDYNEQFF.

The sample holds one count of this clonotype. Just one base apart from a much larger clone, this may be a read error. The chain carries TRBV28 and TRBJ2-7; TRBD2 might be the D (6 bases). There are 14 residues in the CDR3. Germline V CDR1 and CDR2: MDHEN, SYDVKM. CDR3 DNA: TGTACCAGCAGTTTTATTAGCGGAACCTACGAGCAGTACTTC. Translation gives CTSSFISGTYEQYF.

The sample holds a few counts of this clonotype. This chain uses TRBV24-1 with TRBJ1-1; D unclear. The CDR3 sequence is 12 residues long. Germline loops: CDR1 KGHDR, CDR2 SFDVKD. The V gene lost 7 bases and the J gene lost 0 bases, with 5 bases spanning the gap. CDR3 coding DNA: TGTGCCACCAGGGGAATGAACACTGAAGCTTTCTTT. Translated, it gives CATRGMNTEAFF.

This clonotype showed up many times. The chain carries TRBV6-5 and TRBJ2-1, with D hard to call. Trimming removed 0 bases from V and 7 bases from J, with 13 bases in between. Germline V gene lookup returns CDR1 MNHEY and CDR2 SVGAGI. The CDR3 length is 15 residues. The CDR3 loop is CASSYSRKGLNEQFF. CDR3 nucleotides: TGTGCCAGCAGTTACTCACGTAAAGGTCTTAATGAGCAGTTCTTC.

This chain joins TRBV20-1 and TRBJ2-1; the match to TRBD2 covers 11 bases. The CDR3 is 23 residues long. Looked up from germline, CDR1 is DFQATT and CDR2 is SNEGSKA (reference sequence). J lost 0 bases, V lost 4 bases, and 26 bases had no gene match. DNA of the CDR3: TGCAGTGCTAAAGCCCCTTTAGGTAGGCTAGCGGGAGGCCTTGGGAGCTCCTACAATGAGCAGTTCTTC. It specifies CSAKAPLGRLAGGLGSSYNEQFF.

This clonotype was seen only a few times. It is likely a read error, because the conserved phenylalanine at the end of the CDR3 is missing. The rearrangement joins TRBV7-3 to TRBJ2-1, with 7 bases aligning to TRBD2. The CDR3 has 14 amino acids. The V segment lost 6 bases and the J segment 10 bases; nucleotides outside the gene matches: 12. Germline-derived CDR1 and CDR2 are SGHTA and FQGTGA. The CDR3 loop is CASSWGFSGGEQFL. CDR3 nucleotide sequence: TGTGCCAGCAGTTGGGGGTTCTCCGGGGGGGAGCAGTTCCTC.

Remarks on this clonotype: A much more abundant neighbour one base away suggests this may be a read error. This rearrangement joins TRBV11-2 to TRBJ2-7; 11 positions agree with TRBD2. Germline CDR1 reads SGHAT; CDR2 reads FQNNGV. The CDR3 sequence is 14 residues long. V dropped 3 bases and J dropped 6; count of bases not matched to a gene: 4. In DNA, the CDR3 is TGTGCCAGCAGCTTGACTAGCGGGACTGCCGAGCAGTACTTC. This sequence encodes CASSLTSGTAEQYF.

This clonotype appeared many times. CDR3 loop: CASRTGQRITGELFF. CDR3 in DNA: TGTGCCAGCAGGACGGGACAGCGAATCACCGGGGAGCTGTTTTTT. The chain uses TRBV6-5 and TRBJ2-2, with 7 bases lining up with TRBD1. CDR1 MNHEY and CDR2 SVGAGI come from the germline V gene. The CDR3 length is 15 residues. After removal of 6 bases from V and 4 bases from J, the junction contained 8 bases not matched to a gene.

About this clonotype: The conserved final phenylalanine or tryptophan is absent from the CDR3, which likely points to a read error. Because the CDR3's place on the DNA is in doubt, the DNA is left out and the CDR3 is given as listed by TCRdb. The rearrangement joins TRBV5-5 to TRBJ1-6; the table's TRBD1 call for D was not verified on the DNA. The CDR3 length equals 12 residues, ends included. The V gene's germline CDR1 is SGHKS and CDR2 YYEKEE (reference sequence). The CDR3 here is CASSLRDPWTNP.

Many counts were recorded for this clonotype. This rearrangement joins TRBV3-1 to TRBJ1-2; 8 bases are shared with TRBD1. The germline V gene encodes CDR1 LGHDT and CDR2 YNNKEL (reference sequence). The CDR3 has 15 residues. The ends lost 3 bases at V and 3 bases at J; junction bases unmatched: 6. CDR3 loop: CASSHGTGAHYGYTF. The CDR3 DNA follows: TGTGCCAGCAGCCATGGGACAGGAGCTCACTATGGCTACACCTTC.

In this sample, this clonotype turned up many times. This chain links TRBV6-2 or TRBV6-3 with TRBJ1-6; D gene uncertain. V lost 6 bases to trimming and J lost 10 bases, with 13 bases between them. This CDR3 has 13 residues. In germline, CDR1 is MNHEY, CDR2 SVGEGT. The CDR3 loop is CASRSGIGSPLHF. The CDR3 DNA sequence: TGTGCCAGCAGATCAGGTATCGGGTCACCCCTCCACTTT.

This clonotype was seen only a few times. The chain carries TRBV6-5 and TRBJ2-1; 16 bases align to TRBD2. With V trimmed by 2 bases and J by 8 bases, 9 bases remained unmatched. CDR1 and CDR2 from the germline V gene are MNHEY and SVGAGI. The CDR3 runs 18 residues. This CDR3 is CASSYLGLAGGPGYEQFF. The CDR3 DNA sequence: TGTGCCAGCAGTTACCTGGGACTAGCGGGAGGGCCAGGATATGAGCAGTTCTTC.

This clonotype was observed at least ten times. V is TRBV6-5 and J is TRBJ1-6; perhaps TRBD1 as D (6 bases). The CDR3 runs 16 residues. V was trimmed by 6 bases and J by 7 bases, leaving 19 bases between them. Per germline, CDR1 MNHEY and CDR2 SVGAGI. DNA of the CDR3: TGTGCCAGCAGCCGGACAGAATCTTCGGGAAATTCACCCCTCCACTTT. This translates into CASSRTESSGNSPLHF.

This clonotype has ten or more counts. One junction end does not reproduce the germline sequence, and a read error may be involved. The chain links TRBV20-1 to TRBJ2-7, with 8 bases identical to TRBD1. This CDR3 is built from 14 residues. Germline CDR1 reads DFQATT; CDR2 reads SNEGSKA (reference sequence). The CDR3 DNA follows: TGCAGTCCTAGGGAGGCAGGGGGCTTCGACGAGCAGTACTTC. Translating gives CSPREAGGFDEQYF.

This clonotype was observed at least ten times. This sequence joins TRBV20-1 and TRBJ1-3; 7 nucleotides match TRBD1. CDR1 DFQATT and CDR2 SNEGSKA come from the germline V gene (reference sequence). V trimming: 6 bases; J trimming: 2 bases; junction bases outside the gene matches: 10. This CDR3 contains 15 residues. The CDR3 loop is CSALDRDRPGNTIYF. CDR3 DNA sequence: TGCAGTGCCCTTGACAGGGACCGTCCTGGAAACACCATATATTTT.

There are many counts of this clonotype. The rearrangement joins TRBV20-1 to TRBJ2-2, with 15 bases matching TRBD2. This CDR3 has 18 residues. CDR1 DFQATT and CDR2 SNEGSKA come from the germline V gene (reference sequence). J was trimmed by 1 base and V by 3 bases; bases with no gene match: 6. CDR3 nucleotides: TGCAGTGCTAGTGCGGGACTAGCGGGAGGTGTGAACACCGGGGAGCTGTTTTTT. This sequence encodes CSASAGLAGGVNTGELFF.

This clonotype was seen many times. This sequence joins TRBV19 and TRBJ2-5; 8 nucleotides line up with TRBD2. The CDR3 is 16 amino acids. J was trimmed by 5 bases and V by 1 base; bases with no gene match: 9. Germline CDR1 LNHDA, CDR2 SQIVND (reference sequence). The CDR3 DNA sequence: TGTGCCAGTAGTATAGGGGCGCGGGGGGCCGGGGAGACCCAGTACTTC. It yields the protein CASSIGARGAGETQYF.

In its sample, this clonotype was seen a few times. The chain carries TRBV6-6 and TRBJ2-2; no definite D call. The CDR3 is 13 residues long. Trimming took off 6 bases at V and 6 bases at J, with 11 bases between the two ends. Per the germline V gene, CDR1 is MNHNY and CDR2 is SVGAGI (reference sequence). CDR3 nucleotide sequence: TGTGCCAGCAGCAGGCCCCCCCCCGGGGAGCTGTTTTTT. It codes for CASSRPPPGELFF.

The V call is TRBV7-9, the J call TRBJ2-7; 12 nucleotides line up with TRBD2. Germline V gene lookup returns CDR1 SEHNR and CDR2 FQNEAQ (reference sequence). V lost 5 bases, J lost 7 bases, and 6 bases stayed unmatched. The CDR3 consists of 14 residues. CDR3 amino acids: CASSPSGRAQEQYF. The CDR3 DNA reads as TGTGCCAGCAGCCCTAGCGGGAGGGCGCAAGAGCAGTACTTC.

The table lists this clonotype with many counts. The chain combines TRBV7-8 with TRBJ2-2; 8 bases align to TRBD1. This CDR3 comprises 17 residues. Germline V CDR1 and CDR2: SGHVS, FQNEAQ. Germline trimming cut 3 bases from V and 8 bases from J; bases unmatched to any gene: 14. In nucleotides, the CDR3 is TGTGCCAGCAGCTTCGACAGGGGAGAGATCCCAGGAGGGGAGCTGTTTTTT. Encoded protein: CASSFDRGEIPGGELFF.

The chain employs TRBV19 and TRBJ2-4, with 15 bases fitting TRBD2. V lost 11 bases, J lost 7 bases, and 15 bases stayed unmatched. Germline V CDR1 and CDR2: LNHDA, SQIVND (reference sequence). This CDR3 has 17 amino acids. The CDR3 is CAWTPWTSGRAVNIQYF. CDR3 bases: TGTGCCTGGACCCCCTGGACTAGCGGGAGGGCCGTTAACATTCAGTACTTC.

The chain employs TRBV6-5 and TRBJ1-2; perhaps TRBD1 as D (5 bases). Germline lookup yields CDR1 MNHEY and CDR2 SVGAGI. There are 18 residues in the CDR3. V was clipped by 5 bases and J by 4 bases, with 26 bases between them. CDR3 nucleotides: TGTGCCAGCAGTCCTCCGACCAGGGCTCACGGACTAGTCTATGGCTACACCTTC. This encodes CASSPPTRAHGLVYGYTF.

V usage is TRBV29-1 and J usage is TRBJ1-2; perhaps TRBD1 as D (5 bases). V lost 8 bases and J 2 bases, leaving 9 bases between the germline ends. CDR3 length: 11 amino acids. Germline lookup yields CDR1 SQVTM and CDR2 ANQGSEA. The CDR3 loop reads CSKDRNYGYTF. The DNA for the CDR3 is TGCAGCAAAGACAGAAACTATGGCTACACCTTC.

To note about this clonotype: The conserved phenylalanine or tryptophan normally closing the CDR3 is absent here, so this likely arose from a read error. This chain connects TRBV2 to TRBJ1-6; D possibly corresponds to TRBD1 (5 bases). The V end lost 7 bases, the J end lost 2 bases, and 15 bases lay between the germline ends. The CDR3 is made up of 16 amino acids. Germline CDR1 and CDR2: SNHLY and FYNNEI. In DNA, the CDR3 is TGTGCCAGCACCCTACAGGAGGCGACCTATAATTCACCCCTCCACTTA. As protein: CASTLQEATYNSPLHL.

As regards this clonotype: This may arise from a read error, as a much more abundant clone is one base away. The rearrangement joins TRBV20-1 to TRBJ2-7, with D perhaps TRBD2 (5 bases). CDR3 length: 12 residues. From germline, CDR1 is DFQATT and CDR2 SNEGSKA (reference sequence). Trimming stripped 6 bases from V and 6 bases from J, with 15 bases between. CDR3 sequence reads: CSARGSAPEQYF. The CDR3 DNA reads as TGCAGTGCCCGAGGGTCCGCCCCCGAGCAGTACTTC.

This clonotype appeared a few times. This sequence joins TRBV18 and TRBJ2-7; 10 bases match TRBD1. Germline V gene data show CDR1 as KGHSH and CDR2 as LQKENI. The J segment lost 1 base and the V segment lost 5 bases, leaving 8 bases of the junction unmatched. This CDR3 spans 16 amino acids. CDR3 sequence reads: CASSNRGQGISYEQYF. Written as DNA, the CDR3 is TGTGCCAGCTCAAATAGGGGACAGGGGATTTCCTACGAGCAGTACTTC. The full variable domain, its missing parts supplied by reference TRBV18 and TRBJ2-7, is NAGVMQNPRHLVRRRGQEARLRCSPMKGHSHVYWYRQLPEEGLKFMVYLQKENIIDESGMPKERFSAEFPKEGPSILRIQQVVRGDSAAYFCASSNRGQGISYEQYFGPGTRLTVT.